This T cell receptor beta chain was identified in a study of human T cells and chemical hapten exposure. This clonotype has at least ten counts. Time point noted: patch test 1, 2 weeks after DPC sensitization. Treatment in this sample: therapeutic diphenylcyclopropenone sensitization with weekly scalp DPC. The CDR3 is made up of 14 amino acids. The germline V gene encodes CDR1 MDHEN and CDR2 SYDVKM. V shed 4 bases, J shed 8 bases, and the junction held 8 bases outside the gene matches. TCRdb re-analysed the RACE reads in MiXCR, keeping a single row per CDR3 protein. The sample lists 90,000 to 120,000 distinct CDR3 sequences, 9.5% to 12% occurring once.

The sequence derives from a woman aged 40 to 50 with alopecia areata. Some clones in this sample may be carry-over from other donors' samples. The sequenced sample was whole blood, obtained in connection with sensitization to the hapten diphenylcyclopropenone (DPC). The chain uses TRBV28 and TRBJ2-4; TRBD1 matches at 7 bases. The CDR3 DNA is TGTGCCAGCAGTTCCGAAAGACAGGGAGACATTCAGTACTTC. It is translated as CASSSERQGDIQYF.